This T cell receptor (beta chain) was profiled in a study of breast tumors, draining lymph nodes, adjacent tissues. Germline V gene data show CDR1 as DFQATT and CDR2 as SNEGSKA (reference sequence). Trimming pared 4 bases from V and 8 bases from J, leaving 9 bases between. The CDR3 contains 12 residues. Breast cancer patients provided tissue from their axillary draining lymph nodes. Via MiXCR, TCRdb re-called the multiplex PCR reads, giving one row per CDR3 protein. The sample consists of fewer than 250,000 distinct CDR3 sequences, about 34% of them appearing once. This clonotype was obtained from a female donor with breast cancer. Some clones in this sample may be carry-over from other donors' samples. The rearrangement links TRBV20-1 to TRBJ1-6; D is uncertain. The sample was axillary lymph node tissue. The CDR3 DNA follows: TGCAGTGCTACCACGGGTTATTCACCCCTCCACTTT. It is translated as CSATTGYSPLHF.